This T cell receptor beta chain was sequenced during a study of blood T cells in healthy people across ages. This CDR3 spans 16 amino acids. CDR1 is LGHDT and CDR2 is YNNKEL in the germline V gene (reference sequence). V shed 4 bases, J shed 6 bases, and the junction held 6 bases outside the gene matches. A second PCR of roughly 6 to 12 cycles used a sample-barcoded 5' primer and a J-beta primer mix. Any given sample supplied a minimum of 3 million CDR3-containing paired-end reads. TCRdb processed the 5' RACE reads anew with MiXCR; each CDR3 protein has one entry. This sample has 1.5 million to 2 million distinct CDR3 sequences, with about two fifths found just once. There were healthy Caucasian individuals from Russia, aged about 6 to 100, serving as donors.

The sequence came from a human donor in good health. The rearrangement uses TRBV3-1 and TRBJ2-2; TRBD2 matches 12 bases. The sequenced sample consisted of blood. The CDR3 reads CASSLWTSGVPGELFF. CDR3 coding DNA: TGTGCCAGCAGCCTTTGGACTAGCGGGGTCCCCGGGGAGCTGTTTTTT.